This TCR beta chain appears in the sequencing data of a study of T cell responses to AZD1222 COVID-19 vaccine. Germline CDR1 reads SGHTA; CDR2 reads FQGNSA. V lost 0 bases and J lost 3; bases outside the gene matches: 6. The CDR3 has 18 amino acids. This clone came up a few times. No antigen is known for it. Study conclusions and caveats: Once two AZD1222 doses were given, Spike-specific TCR breadth and depth went up. No repertoire was sampled before or during the peak T cell response, only after it. Only 5 to 7 individuals given AZD1222 were seropositive at baseline.

Sequencing was performed with immunoSEQ multiplex PCR; in TCRdb, only in-frame clones are kept and a portion is missing. The sample yields 70,000 to 90,000 clones, 78% seen once. This chain connects TRBV7-2 to TRBJ2-7; 15 bases line up with TRBD2. The sequence came from an adult in good health. Sequenced here: peripheral blood, sampled on day 0 of AZD1222 vaccination. The CDR3 bases are TGTGCCAGCAGCTTAGCGGGACAGGGACTAGCGGGAGGCTACGAGCAGTACTTC. Translation: CASSLAGQGLAGGYEQYF.